The present T cell receptor beta chain was sequenced within a study of post-analysis software for immune sequencing data. Overall study context: Both relapsing-remitting and secondary progressive multiple sclerosis featured among the disease courses, as did progressive-relapsing multiple sclerosis. Findings and limits, study-wide: Comparison of patients with controls showed 5 or 6 TRBV segments more frequent in patients, TRBV5-6, TRBV5-1 and TRBV20-1 among them.

The library was made from cDNA and included unique molecular identifiers. TCRdb analysed the PCR reads with MiXCR anew, one entry per CDR3 protein. The data contain about 820,000 distinct CDR3 sequences, roughly 58% of them singletons. V shed 2 bases and J 10 bases; nucleotides not matched to a gene: 10. CDR3 length: 17 residues. Germline CDR1 SGHTA, CDR2 FQGNSA. As concerns this clonotype: The antigen is not known.

The chain links TRBV7-2 to TRBJ2-3; 15 bases match TRBD2. The sequence came from a girl between 5 and 17 years old with multiple sclerosis. Sequences were obtained from blood. The CDR3 nucleotides are TGTGCCAGCAGCTTATCCGGACTAGCGGGGGGGCAGGATGCGCAGTATTTT. Protein: CASSLSGLAGGQDAQYF.